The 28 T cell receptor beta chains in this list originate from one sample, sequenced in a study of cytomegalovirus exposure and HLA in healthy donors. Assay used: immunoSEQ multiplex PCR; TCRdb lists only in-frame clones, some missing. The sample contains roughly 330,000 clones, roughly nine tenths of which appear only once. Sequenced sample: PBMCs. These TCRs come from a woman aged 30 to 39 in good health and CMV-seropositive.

DNA for the CDR3: TGTGCCAGCAGCTTAGCGGGCACAGGGTGGCCCACTAATGAAAAACTGTTTTTT. This encodes CASSLAGTGWPTNEKLFF. The chain is built from TRBV7-6 and TRBJ1-4; TRBD1 might be the D (6 bases). Germline V lookup: CDR1 SGHVS, CDR2 FNYEAQ. The germline V and J ends were trimmed by 0 bases and 2 bases, with 16 bases remaining between them. There are 18 residues in the CDR3.

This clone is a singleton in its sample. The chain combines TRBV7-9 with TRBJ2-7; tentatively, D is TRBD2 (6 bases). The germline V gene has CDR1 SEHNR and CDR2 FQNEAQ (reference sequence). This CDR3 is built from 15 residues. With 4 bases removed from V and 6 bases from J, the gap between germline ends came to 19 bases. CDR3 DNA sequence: TGTGCCAGCAGCTCGATAGCCAGGAGGGCCTCCGAGCAGTACTTC. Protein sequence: CASSSIARRASEQYF. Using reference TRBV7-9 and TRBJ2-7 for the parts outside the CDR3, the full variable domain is DTGVSQNPRHKITKRGQNVTFRCDPISEHNRLYWYRQTLGQGPEFLTYFQNEAQLEKSRLLSDRFSAERPKGSFSTLEIQRTEQGDSAMYLCASSSIARRASEQYFGPGTRLTVT.

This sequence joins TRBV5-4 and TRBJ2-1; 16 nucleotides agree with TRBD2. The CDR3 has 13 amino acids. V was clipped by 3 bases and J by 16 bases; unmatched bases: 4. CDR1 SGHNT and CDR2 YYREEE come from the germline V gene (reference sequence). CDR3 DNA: TGTGCCAGCAGCTCGGGACTAGCGGGGGGGGTCTTCTTC. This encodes CASSSGLAGGVFF. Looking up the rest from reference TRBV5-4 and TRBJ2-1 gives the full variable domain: ETGVTQSPTHLIKTRGQQVTLRCSSQSGHNTVSWYQQALGQGPQFIFQYYREEENGRGNFPPRFSGLQFPNYSSELNVNALELDDSALYLCASSSGLAGGVFFGPGTRLTVL.

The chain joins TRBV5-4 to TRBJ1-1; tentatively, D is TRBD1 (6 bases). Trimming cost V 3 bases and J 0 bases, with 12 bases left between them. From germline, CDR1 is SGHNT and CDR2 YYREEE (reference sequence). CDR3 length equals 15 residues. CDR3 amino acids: CASSSRTAMNTEAFF. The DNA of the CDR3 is TGTGCCAGCAGCTCAAGGACAGCCATGAACACTGAAGCTTTCTTT.

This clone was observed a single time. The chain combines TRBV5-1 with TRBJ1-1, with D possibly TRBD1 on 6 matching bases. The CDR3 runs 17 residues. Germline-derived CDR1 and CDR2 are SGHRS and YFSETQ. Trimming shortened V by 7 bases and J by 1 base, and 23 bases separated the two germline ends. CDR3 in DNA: TGCGCCAGCGGACCCAGGGGCCAGTCGAGATCGAACACTGAAGCTTTCTTT. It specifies CASGPRGQSRSNTEAFF.

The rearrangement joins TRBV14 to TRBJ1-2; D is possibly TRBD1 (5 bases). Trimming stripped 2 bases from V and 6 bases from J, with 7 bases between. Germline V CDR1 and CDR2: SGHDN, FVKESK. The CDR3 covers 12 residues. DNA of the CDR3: TGTGCCAGCAGCCAACCGGGGGATGGCTACACCTTC. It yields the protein CASSQPGDGYTF.

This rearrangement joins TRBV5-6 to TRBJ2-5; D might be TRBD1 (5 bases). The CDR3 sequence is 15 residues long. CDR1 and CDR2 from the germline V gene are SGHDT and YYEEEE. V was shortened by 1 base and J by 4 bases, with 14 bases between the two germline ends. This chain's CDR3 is CASSLNGVRVETQYF. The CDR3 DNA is TGTGCCAGCAGCTTGAATGGGGTCAGGGTAGAGACCCAGTACTTC.

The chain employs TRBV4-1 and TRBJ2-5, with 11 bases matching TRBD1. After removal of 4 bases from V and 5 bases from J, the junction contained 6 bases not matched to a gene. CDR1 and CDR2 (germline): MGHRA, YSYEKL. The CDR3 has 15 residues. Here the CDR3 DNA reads TGCGCCAGCAGCCCGGACAGGGGGCTCGGTGAGACCCAGTACTTC. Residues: CASSPDRGLGETQYF.

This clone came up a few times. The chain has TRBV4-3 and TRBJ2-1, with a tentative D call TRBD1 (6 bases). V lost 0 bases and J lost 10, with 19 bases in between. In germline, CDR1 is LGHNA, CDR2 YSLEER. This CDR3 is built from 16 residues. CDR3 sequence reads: CASSQDGDRNRREQFF. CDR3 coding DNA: TGCGCCAGCAGCCAAGATGGCGACAGGAATCGGCGCGAGCAGTTCTTC.

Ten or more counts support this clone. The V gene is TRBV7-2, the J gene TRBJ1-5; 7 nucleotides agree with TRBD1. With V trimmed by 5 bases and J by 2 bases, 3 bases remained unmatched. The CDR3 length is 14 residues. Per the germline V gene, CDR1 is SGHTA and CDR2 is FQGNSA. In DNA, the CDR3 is TGTGCCAGCAGCCCCACAGGGGGCAATCAGCCCCAGCATTTT. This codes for CASSPTGGNQPQHF.

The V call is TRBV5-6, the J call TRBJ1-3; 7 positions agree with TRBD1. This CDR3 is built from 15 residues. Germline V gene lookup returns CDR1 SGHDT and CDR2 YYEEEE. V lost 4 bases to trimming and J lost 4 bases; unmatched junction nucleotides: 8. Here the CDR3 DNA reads TGTGCCAGCAGCCGGGGACAGACGAGAGGAAACACCATATATTTT. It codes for CASSRGQTRGNTIYF.

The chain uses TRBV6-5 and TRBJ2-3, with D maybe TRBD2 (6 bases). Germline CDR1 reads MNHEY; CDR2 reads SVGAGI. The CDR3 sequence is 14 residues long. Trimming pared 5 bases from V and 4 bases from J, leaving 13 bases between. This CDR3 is CASSHTSIPDTQYF. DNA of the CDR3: TGTGCCAGCAGTCATACTAGCATTCCAGATACGCAGTATTTT.

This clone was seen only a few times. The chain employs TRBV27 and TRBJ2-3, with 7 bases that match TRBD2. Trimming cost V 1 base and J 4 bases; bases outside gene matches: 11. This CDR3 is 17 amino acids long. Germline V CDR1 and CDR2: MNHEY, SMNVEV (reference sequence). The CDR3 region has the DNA TGTGCCAGCAGTTTATATGCGGGAGCTATAACGTCAGATACGCAGTATTTT. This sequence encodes CASSLYAGAITSDTQYF.

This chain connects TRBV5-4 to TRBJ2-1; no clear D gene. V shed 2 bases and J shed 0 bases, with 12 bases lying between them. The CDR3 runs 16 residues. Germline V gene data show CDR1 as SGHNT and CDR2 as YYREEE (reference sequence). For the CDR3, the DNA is TGTGCCAGCAGCTTTGGAGACCCAAGCTCCTACAATGAGCAGTTCTTC. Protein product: CASSFGDPSSYNEQFF.

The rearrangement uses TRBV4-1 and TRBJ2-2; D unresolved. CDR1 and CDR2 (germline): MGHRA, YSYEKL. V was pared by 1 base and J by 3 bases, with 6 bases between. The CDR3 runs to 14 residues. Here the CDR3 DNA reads TGCGCCAGCAGCCAAGTGGCGGACACCGGGGAGCTGTTTTTT. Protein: CASSQVADTGELFF.

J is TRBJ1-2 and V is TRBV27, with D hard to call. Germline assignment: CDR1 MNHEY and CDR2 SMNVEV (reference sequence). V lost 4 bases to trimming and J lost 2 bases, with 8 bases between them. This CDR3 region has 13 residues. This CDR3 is CASSWTQNYGYTF. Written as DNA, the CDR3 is TGTGCCAGCAGTTGGACGCAAAACTATGGCTACACCTTC.

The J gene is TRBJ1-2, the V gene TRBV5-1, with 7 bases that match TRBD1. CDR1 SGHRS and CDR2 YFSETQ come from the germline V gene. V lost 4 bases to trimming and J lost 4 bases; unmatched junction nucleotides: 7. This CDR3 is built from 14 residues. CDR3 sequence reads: CASSTTGDAYGYTF. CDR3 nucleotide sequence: TGCGCCAGCAGCACCACAGGGGATGCCTATGGCTACACCTTC.

CDR3 protein: CASSTGTSNEQFF. The DNA for the CDR3 is TGTGCCAGCAGCACCGGGACTAGTAATGAGCAGTTCTTC. The chain has TRBV6-5 and TRBJ2-1; TRBD2 matches 8 bases. Trimming took 6 bases from V and 7 from J; bases not matched to a gene: 5. The CDR3 has 13 amino acids. The germline V gene has CDR1 MNHEY and CDR2 SVGAGI.

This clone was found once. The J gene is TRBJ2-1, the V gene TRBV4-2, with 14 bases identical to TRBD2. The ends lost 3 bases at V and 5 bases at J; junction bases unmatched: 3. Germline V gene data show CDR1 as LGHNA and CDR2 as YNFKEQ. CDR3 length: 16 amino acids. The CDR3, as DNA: TGTGCCAGCAGCCAGGAGGGACTAGCGGGGGACAATGAGCAGTTCTTC. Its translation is CASSQEGLAGDNEQFF.

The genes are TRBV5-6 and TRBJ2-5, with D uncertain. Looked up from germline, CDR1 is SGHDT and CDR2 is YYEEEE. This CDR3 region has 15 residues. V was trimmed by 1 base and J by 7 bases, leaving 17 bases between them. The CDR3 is CASSLTVGSVPTQYF. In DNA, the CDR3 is TGTGCCAGCAGCTTGACGGTTGGTTCGGTCCCGACCCAGTACTTC.

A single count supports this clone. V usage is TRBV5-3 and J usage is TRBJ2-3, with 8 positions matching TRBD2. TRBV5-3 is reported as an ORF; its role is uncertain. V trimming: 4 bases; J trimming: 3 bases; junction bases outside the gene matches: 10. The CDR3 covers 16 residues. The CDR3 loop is CARSSGGNRGTDTQYF. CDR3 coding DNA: TGTGCCAGAAGCAGCGGGGGAAACCGAGGGACAGATACGCAGTATTTT.

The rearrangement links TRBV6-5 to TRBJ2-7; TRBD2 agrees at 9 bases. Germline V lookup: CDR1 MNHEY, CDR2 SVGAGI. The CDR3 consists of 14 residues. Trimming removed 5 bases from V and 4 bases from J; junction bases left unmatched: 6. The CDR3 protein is CASSRLAVKYEQYF. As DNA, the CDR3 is TGTGCCAGCAGTCGACTAGCGGTTAAGTACGAGCAGTACTTC.

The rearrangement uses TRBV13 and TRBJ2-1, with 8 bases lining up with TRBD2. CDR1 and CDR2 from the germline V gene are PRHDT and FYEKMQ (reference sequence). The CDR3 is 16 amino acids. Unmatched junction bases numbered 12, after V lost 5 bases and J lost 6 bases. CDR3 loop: CASSDQVAGGSNEQFF. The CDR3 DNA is TGTGCCAGCAGCGACCAGGTCGCGGGAGGATCCAATGAGCAGTTCTTC.

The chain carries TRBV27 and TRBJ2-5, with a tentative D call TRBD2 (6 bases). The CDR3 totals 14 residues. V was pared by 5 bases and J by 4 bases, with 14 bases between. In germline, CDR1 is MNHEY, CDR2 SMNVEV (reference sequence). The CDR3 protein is CASSPPRGGETQYF. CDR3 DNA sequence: TGTGCCAGCAGTCCTCCTAGGGGAGGAGAGACCCAGTACTTC.

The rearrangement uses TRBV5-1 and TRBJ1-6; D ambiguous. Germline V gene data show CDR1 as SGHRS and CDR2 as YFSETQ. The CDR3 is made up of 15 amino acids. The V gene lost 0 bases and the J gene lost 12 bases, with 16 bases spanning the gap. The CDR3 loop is CASSLEWSGVEPLHF. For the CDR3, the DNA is TGCGCCAGCAGCTTGGAGTGGAGCGGAGTCGAACCCCTCCACTTT.

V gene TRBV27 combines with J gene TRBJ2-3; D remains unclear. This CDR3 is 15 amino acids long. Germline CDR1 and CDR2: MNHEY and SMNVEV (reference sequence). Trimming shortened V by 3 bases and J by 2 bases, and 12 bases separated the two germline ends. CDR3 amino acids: CASSFHPGPTDTQYF. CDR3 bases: TGTGCCAGCAGTTTCCATCCAGGTCCCACAGATACGCAGTATTTT.

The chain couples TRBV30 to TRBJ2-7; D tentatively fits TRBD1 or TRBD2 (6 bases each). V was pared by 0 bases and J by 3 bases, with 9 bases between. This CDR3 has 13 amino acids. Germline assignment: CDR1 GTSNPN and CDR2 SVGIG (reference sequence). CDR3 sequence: CAWSVGGLYEQYF. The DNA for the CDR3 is TGTGCCTGGAGTGTAGGGGGACTCTACGAGCAGTACTTC.

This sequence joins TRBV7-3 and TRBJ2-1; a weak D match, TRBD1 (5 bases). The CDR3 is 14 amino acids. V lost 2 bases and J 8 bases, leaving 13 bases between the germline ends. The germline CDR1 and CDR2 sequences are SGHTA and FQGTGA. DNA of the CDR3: TGTGCCAGCAGCTTAGAGCGCCAGGGTGATGAGCAGTTCTTC. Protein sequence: CASSLERQGDEQFF. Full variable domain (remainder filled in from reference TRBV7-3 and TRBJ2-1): GAGVSQTPSNKVTEKGKYVELRCDPISGHTALYWYRQSLGQGPEFLIYFQGTGAADDSGLPNDRFFAVRPEGSVSTLKIQRTERGDSAVYLCASSLERQGDEQFFGPGTRLTVL.